The 15 T cell receptor beta chains below come from one sample, sequenced in a study of cytomegalovirus exposure and HLA in healthy donors. Data came from immunoSEQ multiplex PCR; TCRdb stores just in-frame clones and leaves some out. Among some 200,000 clones listed, about 79% were seen once. Source material: PBMCs. The receptor source for this set is a woman aged 25 to 39 in good health and CMV-seropositive.

The chain couples TRBV20-1 to TRBJ2-7, with D uncertain. The V gene lost 5 bases and the J gene lost 5 bases, with 10 bases spanning the gap. Germline V CDR1 and CDR2: DFQATT, SNEGSKA (reference sequence). The CDR3 runs to 11 residues. CDR3 protein: CSAPRVNEQYF. DNA for the CDR3: TGCAGTGCTCCTAGAGTCAACGAGCAGTACTTC.

This clone was picked up one time. This rearrangement joins TRBV28 to TRBJ2-7, with 9 nucleotides matching TRBD1. The length of the CDR3 is 15 residues. After removal of 6 bases from V and 4 bases from J, the junction contained 10 bases not matched to a gene. Germline CDR1 is MDHEN and CDR2 is SYDVKM. The CDR3 loop reads CASRGLGTGQYEQYF. The CDR3 nucleotides read TGTGCCAGCAGGGGGCTTGGGACAGGGCAATACGAGCAGTACTTC.

This chain connects TRBV27 to TRBJ2-1; D might be TRBD1 (5 bases). The germline V and J ends were trimmed by 5 bases and 3 bases, with 14 bases remaining between them. The CDR3 length is 15 residues. Germline CDR1 MNHEY, CDR2 SMNVEV (reference sequence). The CDR3 region is CASSGIRQGYNEQFF. The DNA for the CDR3 is TGTGCCAGCAGTGGAATACGGCAGGGCTACAATGAGCAGTTCTTC.

This clone appeared a single time. The chain employs TRBV18 and TRBJ2-2; a possible D gene is TRBD1 (5 bases). Germline CDR1 is KGHSH and CDR2 is LQKENI. Trimming cost V 4 bases and J 0 bases, with 12 bases left between them. The CDR3 covers 16 residues. CDR3 sequence reads: CASSRQKDTNTGELFF. CDR3 sequence (DNA): TGTGCCAGCTCACGACAGAAAGACACGAACACCGGGGAGCTGTTTTTT.

The rearrangement joins TRBV9 to TRBJ2-1; the match to TRBD2 covers 10 bases. The CDR3 runs to 16 residues. The germline gives CDR1 SGDLS, CDR2 YYNGEE. After removal of 6 bases from V and 3 bases from J, the junction contained 9 bases not matched to a gene. The CDR3 bases are TGTGCCAGCACTTCAGGACTAGCGGTAGTCTACAATGAGCAGTTCTTC. It specifies CASTSGLAVVYNEQFF. The complete variable domain, with remaining parts taken from reference TRBV9 and TRBJ2-1, reads DSGVTQTPKHLITATGQRVTLRCSPRSGDLSVYWYQQSLDQGLQFLIQYYNGEERAKGNILERFSAQQFPDLHSELNLSSLELGDSALYFCASTSGLAVVYNEQFFGPGTRLTVL.

The chain has TRBV7-6 and TRBJ2-3; D is unresolved. CDR1 is SGHVS, CDR2 FNYEAQ, per germline. The CDR3 sequence is 13 residues long. The V gene lost 3 bases and the J gene lost 0 bases, with 4 bases spanning the gap. CDR3 residues: CASSFQSTDTQYF. The CDR3, as DNA: TGTGCCAGCAGCTTCCAAAGCACAGATACGCAGTATTTT.

V usage is TRBV11-3 and J usage is TRBJ2-3; TRBD1 matches at 10 bases. Looked up from germline, CDR1 is SGHNT and CDR2 is YENEEA. Trimming took 5 bases from V and 6 from J; bases not matched to a gene: 11. CDR3 length: 16 amino acids. CDR3 coding DNA: TGTGCCAGCAGCCTAGGGACAGGGGTCGTTTGGGATACGCAGTATTTT. Translating it yields CASSLGTGVVWDTQYF.

The CDR3 region is CASAPRVTSGIYEQYF. DNA of the CDR3: TGCGCCAGCGCCCCGCGGGTGACTAGCGGGATATACGAGCAGTACTTC. The V gene is TRBV5-1, the J gene TRBJ2-7; 11 bases are a match to TRBD2. J gave up 4 bases and V 7 bases, and 13 bases lay outside the gene matches. CDR3 size: 16 residues. Germline loops: CDR1 SGHRS, CDR2 YFSETQ.

This chain uses TRBV29-1 with TRBJ1-1; unclear D gene. Trimming removed 4 bases from V and 5 bases from J, with 14 bases in between. Per the germline V gene, CDR1 is SQVTM and CDR2 is ANQGSEA. This CDR3 spans 13 amino acids. The CDR3 loop reads CSVGHGRGTEAFF. CDR3 coding DNA: TGCAGCGTTGGGCATGGGCGCGGGACTGAAGCTTTCTTT.

This sequence joins TRBV12-2 and TRBJ1-2. TRBV12-2 is classified as a pseudogene. This CDR3 comprises 13 residues. The CDR3 loop is CASRFPKAGGYTF. Written as DNA, the CDR3 is TGTGCAAGTCGCTTCCCTAAAGCGGGAGGCTACACCTTC.

This chain joins TRBV6-6 and TRBJ1-1; the D gene is possibly TRBD1 (5 bases). V gave up 5 bases and J gave up 3 bases, with 10 bases separating them. CDR1 is MNHNY, CDR2 SVGAGI, per germline (reference sequence). The CDR3 is 13 residues long. The CDR3 loop is CASSKLTDTEAFF. Here the CDR3 DNA reads TGTGCCAGCAGTAAATTGACAGACACTGAAGCTTTCTTT.

The chain combines TRBV6-5 with TRBJ1-5; D gene uncertain. The CDR3 totals 12 residues. CDR1 MNHEY and CDR2 SVGAGI come from the germline V gene. The ends were cut back, 8 bases at V and 5 bases at J, with 10 bases in the middle. CDR3 loop: CASGRQDQPQHF. The CDR3 bases are TGTGCCAGCGGCCGACAAGATCAGCCCCAGCATTTT.

This clone has a single count. J is TRBJ2-1 and V is TRBV5-6; tentative D call: TRBD2 (6 bases). V shed 3 bases and J shed 1 base, with 17 bases lying between them. The CDR3 is 17 amino acids. From germline, CDR1 is SGHDT and CDR2 YYEEEE. CDR3 sequence (DNA): TGTGCCAGCAGCTCGTTAAGTGCAGGGAGGTCCTACAATGAGCAGTTCTTC. Its protein is CASSSLSAGRSYNEQFF.

V and J are TRBV19 and TRBJ1-5, with TRBD1 identical over 7 bases. Germline V gives CDR1 LNHDA, CDR2 SQIVND (reference sequence). V shed 6 bases and J 2 bases; nucleotides not matched to a gene: 4. This CDR3 comprises 14 residues. The CDR3 loop reads CASRGQARNQPQHF. The CDR3 nucleotides read TGTGCCAGTAGAGGACAGGCGCGCAATCAGCCCCAGCATTTT.

The genes are TRBV5-4 and TRBJ2-1; TRBD1 might be the D (5 bases). This CDR3 has 16 amino acids. Germline V lookup: CDR1 SGHNT, CDR2 YYREEE (reference sequence). Deletions cut 3 bases from V and 0 bases from J, with 13 bases between. The CDR3 loop reads CASSSTVRGSYNEQFF. In DNA, the CDR3 is TGTGCCAGCAGCTCAACGGTTAGGGGCTCCTACAATGAGCAGTTCTTC. The complete variable domain, with remaining parts taken from reference TRBV5-4 and TRBJ2-1, reads ETGVTQSPTHLIKTRGQQVTLRCSSQSGHNTVSWYQQALGQGPQFIFQYYREEENGRGNFPPRFSGLQFPNYSSELNVNALELDDSALYLCASSSTVRGSYNEQFFGPGTRLTVL.